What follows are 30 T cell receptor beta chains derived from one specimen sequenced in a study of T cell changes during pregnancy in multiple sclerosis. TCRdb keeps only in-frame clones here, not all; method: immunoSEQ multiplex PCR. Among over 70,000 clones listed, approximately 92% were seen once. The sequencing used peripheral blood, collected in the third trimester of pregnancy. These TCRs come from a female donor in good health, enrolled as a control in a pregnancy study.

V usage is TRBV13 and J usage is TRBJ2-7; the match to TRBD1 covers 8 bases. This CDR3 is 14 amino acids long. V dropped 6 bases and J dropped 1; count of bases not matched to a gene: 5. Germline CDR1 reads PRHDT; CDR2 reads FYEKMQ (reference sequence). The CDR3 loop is CASSQGAGSYEQYF. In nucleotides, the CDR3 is TGTGCCAGCAGTCAGGGGGCGGGGTCCTACGAGCAGTACTTC.

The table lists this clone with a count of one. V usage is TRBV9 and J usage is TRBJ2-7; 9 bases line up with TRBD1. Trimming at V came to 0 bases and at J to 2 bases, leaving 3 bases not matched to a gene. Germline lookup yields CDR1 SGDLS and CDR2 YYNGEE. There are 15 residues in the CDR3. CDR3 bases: TGTGCCAGCAGCGTAGGGGACAGGGATACCTACGAGCAGTACTTC. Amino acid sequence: CASSVGDRDTYEQYF.

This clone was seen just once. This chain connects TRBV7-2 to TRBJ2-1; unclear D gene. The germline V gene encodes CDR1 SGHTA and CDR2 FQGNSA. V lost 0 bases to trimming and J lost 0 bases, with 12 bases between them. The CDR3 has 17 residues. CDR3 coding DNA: TGTGCCAGCAGCTTAGCCTCCCTAACGAGCTCCTACAATGAGCAGTTCTTC. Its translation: CASSLASLTSSYNEQFF.

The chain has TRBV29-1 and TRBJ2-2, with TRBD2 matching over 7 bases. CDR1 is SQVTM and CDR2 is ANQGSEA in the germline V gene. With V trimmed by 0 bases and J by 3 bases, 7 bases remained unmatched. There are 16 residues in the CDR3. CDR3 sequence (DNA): TGCAGCGTTGAAGATCGGCGGGAGTGGTACACCGGGGAGCTGTTTTTT. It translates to CSVEDRREWYTGELFF.

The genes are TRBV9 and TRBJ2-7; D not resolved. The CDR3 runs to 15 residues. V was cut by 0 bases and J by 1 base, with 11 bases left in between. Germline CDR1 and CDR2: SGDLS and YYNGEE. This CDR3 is CASSVDNSWSYEQYF. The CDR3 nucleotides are TGTGCCAGCAGCGTAGATAATAGTTGGTCCTACGAGCAGTACTTC.

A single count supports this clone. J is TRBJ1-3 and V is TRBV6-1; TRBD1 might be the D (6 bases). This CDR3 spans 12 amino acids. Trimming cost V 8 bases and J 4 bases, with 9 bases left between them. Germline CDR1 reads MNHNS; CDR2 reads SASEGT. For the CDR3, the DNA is TGTGCCAGCTTTGACAGGGGAAACACCATATATTTT. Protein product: CASFDRGNTIYF.

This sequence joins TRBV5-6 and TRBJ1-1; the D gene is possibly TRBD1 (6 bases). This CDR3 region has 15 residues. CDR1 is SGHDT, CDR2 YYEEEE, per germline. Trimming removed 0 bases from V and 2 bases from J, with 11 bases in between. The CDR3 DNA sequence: TGTGCCAGCAGCTTGGCGGGGGGCAGAAACACTGAAGCTTTCTTT. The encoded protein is CASSLAGGRNTEAFF.

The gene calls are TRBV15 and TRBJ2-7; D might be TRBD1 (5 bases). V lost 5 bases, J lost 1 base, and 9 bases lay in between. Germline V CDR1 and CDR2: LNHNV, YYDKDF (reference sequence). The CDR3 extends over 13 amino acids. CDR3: CATSPGWSYEQYF. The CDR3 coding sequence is TGTGCCACCAGCCCAGGGTGGTCCTACGAGCAGTACTTC.

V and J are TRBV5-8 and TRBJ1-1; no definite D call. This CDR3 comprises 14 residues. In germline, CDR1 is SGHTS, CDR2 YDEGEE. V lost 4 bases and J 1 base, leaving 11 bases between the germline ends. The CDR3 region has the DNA TGTGCCAGCAGCCGACTATCGGGGAACACTGAAGCTTTCTTT. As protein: CASSRLSGNTEAFF.

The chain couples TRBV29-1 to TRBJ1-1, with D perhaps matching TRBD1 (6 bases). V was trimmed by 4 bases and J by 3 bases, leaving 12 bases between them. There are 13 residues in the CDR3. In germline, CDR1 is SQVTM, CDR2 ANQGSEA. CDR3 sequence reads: CSVAPRGYTEAFF. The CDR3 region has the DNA TGCAGCGTTGCGCCCAGGGGATACACTGAAGCTTTCTTT.

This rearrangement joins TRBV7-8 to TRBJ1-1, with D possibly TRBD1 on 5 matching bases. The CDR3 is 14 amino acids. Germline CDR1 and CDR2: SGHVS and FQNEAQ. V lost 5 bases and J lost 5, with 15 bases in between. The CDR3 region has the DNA TGTGCCAGCAGCCTCGGGGGTCGGGCAACTGAAGCTTTCTTT. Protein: CASSLGGRATEAFF.

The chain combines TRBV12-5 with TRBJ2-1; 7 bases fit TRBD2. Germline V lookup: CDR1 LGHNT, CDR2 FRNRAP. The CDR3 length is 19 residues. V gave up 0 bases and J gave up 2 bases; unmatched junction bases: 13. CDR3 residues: CASGLVHPEHGRTYNEQFF. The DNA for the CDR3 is TGTGCTAGTGGTTTGGTACATCCGGAGCACGGGAGGACCTACAATGAGCAGTTCTTC. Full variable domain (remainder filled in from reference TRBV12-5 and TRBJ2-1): DARVTQTPRHKVTEMGQEVTMRCQPILGHNTVFWYRQTMMQGLELLAYFRNRAPLDDSGMPKDRFSAEMPDATLATLKIQPSEPRDSAVYFCASGLVHPEHGRTYNEQFFGPGTRLTVL.

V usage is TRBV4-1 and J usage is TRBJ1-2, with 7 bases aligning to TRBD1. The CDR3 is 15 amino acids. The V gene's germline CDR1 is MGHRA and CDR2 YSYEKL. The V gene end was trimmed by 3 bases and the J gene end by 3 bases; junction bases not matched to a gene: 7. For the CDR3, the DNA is TGCGCCAGCAGCCACCTCTCCGGGACAGACTATGGCTACACCTTC. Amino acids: CASSHLSGTDYGYTF.

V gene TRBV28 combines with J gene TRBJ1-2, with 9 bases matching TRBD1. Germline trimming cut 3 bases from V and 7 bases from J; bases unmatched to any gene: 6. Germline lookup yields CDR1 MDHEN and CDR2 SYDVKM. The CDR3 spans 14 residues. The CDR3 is CASSLAVTGGGYTF. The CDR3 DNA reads TGTGCCAGCAGTTTGGCCGTGACAGGGGGTGGCTACACCTTC.

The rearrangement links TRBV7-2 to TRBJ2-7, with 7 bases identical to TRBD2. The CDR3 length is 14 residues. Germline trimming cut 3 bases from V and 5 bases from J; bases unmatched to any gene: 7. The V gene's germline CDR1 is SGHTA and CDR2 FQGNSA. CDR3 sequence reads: CASSFVGGPHEQYF. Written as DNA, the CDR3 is TGTGCCAGCAGCTTCGTGGGAGGGCCCCACGAGCAGTACTTC.

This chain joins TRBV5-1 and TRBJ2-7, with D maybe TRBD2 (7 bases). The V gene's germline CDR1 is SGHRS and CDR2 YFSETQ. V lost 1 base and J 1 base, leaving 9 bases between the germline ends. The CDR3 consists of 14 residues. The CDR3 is CASSLRGASYEQYF. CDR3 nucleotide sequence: TGCGCCAGCAGCTTGCGGGGGGCATCCTACGAGCAGTACTTC.

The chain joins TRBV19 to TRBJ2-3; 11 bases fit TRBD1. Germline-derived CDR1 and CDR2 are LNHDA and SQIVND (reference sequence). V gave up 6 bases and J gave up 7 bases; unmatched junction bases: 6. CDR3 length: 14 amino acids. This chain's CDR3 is CASSPGQGANTQYF. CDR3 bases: TGTGCCAGTAGCCCCGGACAGGGGGCAAATACGCAGTATTTT.

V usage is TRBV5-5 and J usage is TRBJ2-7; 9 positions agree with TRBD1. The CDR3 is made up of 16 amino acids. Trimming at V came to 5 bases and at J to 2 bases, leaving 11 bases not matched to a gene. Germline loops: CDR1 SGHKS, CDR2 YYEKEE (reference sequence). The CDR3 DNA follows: TGTGCCAGCAGTTCTCTTGGGGGACAGGGCGCCTACGAGCAGTACTTC. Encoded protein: CASSSLGGQGAYEQYF.

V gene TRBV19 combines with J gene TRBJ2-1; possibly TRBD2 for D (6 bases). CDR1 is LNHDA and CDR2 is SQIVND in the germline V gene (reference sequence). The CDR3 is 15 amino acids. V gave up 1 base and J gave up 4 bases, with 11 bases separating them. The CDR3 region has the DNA TGTGCCAGTAGTATAGGAGCGGGCCGATACAATGAGCAGTTCTTC. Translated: CASSIGAGRYNEQFF.

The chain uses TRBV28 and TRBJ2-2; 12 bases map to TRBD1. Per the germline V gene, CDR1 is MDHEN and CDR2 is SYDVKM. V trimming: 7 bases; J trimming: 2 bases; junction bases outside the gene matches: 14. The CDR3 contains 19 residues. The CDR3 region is CASTSSRGGQGANTGELFF. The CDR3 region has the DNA TGTGCCAGCACATCCTCCCGGGGGGGACAGGGGGCTAACACCGGGGAGCTGTTTTTT. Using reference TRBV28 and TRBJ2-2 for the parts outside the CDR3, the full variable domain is DVKVTQSSRYLVKRTGEKVFLECVQDMDHENMFWYRQDPGLGLRLIYFSYDVKMKEKGDIPEGYSVSREKKERFSLILESASTNQTSMYLCASTSSRGGQGANTGELFFGEGSRLTVL.

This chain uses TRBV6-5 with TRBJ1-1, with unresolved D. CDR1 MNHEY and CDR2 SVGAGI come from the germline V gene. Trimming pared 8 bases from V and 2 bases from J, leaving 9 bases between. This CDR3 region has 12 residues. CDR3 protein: CASGRGNTEAFF. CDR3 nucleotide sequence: TGTGCCAGCGGGCGGGGTAACACTGAAGCTTTCTTT.

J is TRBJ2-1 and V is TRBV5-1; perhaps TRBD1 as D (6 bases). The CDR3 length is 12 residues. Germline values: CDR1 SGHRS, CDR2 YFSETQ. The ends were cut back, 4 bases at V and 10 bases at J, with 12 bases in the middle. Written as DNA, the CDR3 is TGCGCCAGCAGCAACGACAGGAACGAGCAGTTCTTC. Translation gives CASSNDRNEQFF. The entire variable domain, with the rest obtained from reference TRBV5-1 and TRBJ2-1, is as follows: KAGVTQTPRYLIKTRGQQVTLSCSPISGHRSVSWYQQTPGQGLQFLFEYFSETQRNKGNFPGRFSGRQFSNSRSEMNVSTLELGDSALYLCASSNDRNEQFFGPGTRLTVL.

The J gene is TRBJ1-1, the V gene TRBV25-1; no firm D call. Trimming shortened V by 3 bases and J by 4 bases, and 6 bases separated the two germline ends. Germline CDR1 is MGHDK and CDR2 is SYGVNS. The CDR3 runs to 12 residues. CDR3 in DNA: TGTGCCAGCAGTGATCGGGTCACTGAAGCTTTCTTT. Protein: CASSDRVTEAFF.

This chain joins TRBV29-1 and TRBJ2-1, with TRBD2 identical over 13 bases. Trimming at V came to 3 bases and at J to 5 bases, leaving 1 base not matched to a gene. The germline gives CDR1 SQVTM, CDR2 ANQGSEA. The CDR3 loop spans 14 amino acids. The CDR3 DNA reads TGCAGCGTTGACGGGACTAGCGGGGACAATGAGCAGTTCTTC. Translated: CSVDGTSGDNEQFF.

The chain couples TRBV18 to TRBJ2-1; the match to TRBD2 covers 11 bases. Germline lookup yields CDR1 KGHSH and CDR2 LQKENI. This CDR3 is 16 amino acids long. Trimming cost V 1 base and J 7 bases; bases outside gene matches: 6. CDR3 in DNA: TGTGCCAGCTCACCACAGGGGCTAGCGGGAGGTAATGAGCAGTTCTTC. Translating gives CASSPQGLAGGNEQFF.

The CDR3 loop reads CASSPTSTDTQYF. The CDR3 region has the DNA TGTGCCAGCAGCCCCACTAGCACAGATACGCAGTATTTT. V usage is TRBV5-8 and J usage is TRBJ2-3; D gene uncertain. V lost 4 bases to trimming and J lost 0 bases, with 6 bases between them. Germline values: CDR1 SGHTS, CDR2 YDEGEE. The CDR3 totals 13 residues.

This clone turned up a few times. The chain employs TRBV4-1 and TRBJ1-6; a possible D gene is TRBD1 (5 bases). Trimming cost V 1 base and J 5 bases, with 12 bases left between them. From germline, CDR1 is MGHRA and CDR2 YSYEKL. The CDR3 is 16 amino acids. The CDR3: CASSQGGARDNSPLHF. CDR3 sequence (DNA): TGCGCCAGCAGCCAAGGTGGGGCTAGGGATAATTCACCCCTCCACTTT.

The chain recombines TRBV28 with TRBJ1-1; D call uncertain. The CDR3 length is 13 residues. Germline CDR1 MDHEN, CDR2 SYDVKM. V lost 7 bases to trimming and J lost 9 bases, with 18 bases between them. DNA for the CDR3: TGTGCCAGCACCAACTCGCGGCCTCCGAAAGCTTTCTTT. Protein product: CASTNSRPPKAFF.

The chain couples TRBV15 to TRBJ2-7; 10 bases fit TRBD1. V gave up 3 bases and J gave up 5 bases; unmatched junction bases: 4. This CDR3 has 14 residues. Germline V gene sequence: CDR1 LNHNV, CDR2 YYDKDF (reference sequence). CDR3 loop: CATSSRQGADEQYF. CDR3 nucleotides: TGTGCCACCAGCAGTCGACAGGGGGCGGACGAGCAGTACTTC. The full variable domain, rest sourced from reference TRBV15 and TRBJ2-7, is DAMVIQNPRYQVTQFGKPVTLSCSQTLNHNVMYWYQQKSSQAPKLLFHYYDKDFNNEADTPDNFQSRRPNTSFCFLDIRSPGLGDTAMYLCATSSRQGADEQYFGPGTRLTVT.

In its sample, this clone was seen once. The CDR3 nucleotides are TGTGCCAGCAGCCCGGCGGGGGGGCTGCATTCACCCCTCCACTTT. Translated: CASSPAGGLHSPLHF. This chain joins TRBV28 and TRBJ1-6, with D possibly matching TRBD1 (6 bases). Germline V gene lookup returns CDR1 MDHEN and CDR2 SYDVKM. Trimming took off 6 bases at V and 8 bases at J, with 17 bases between the two ends. The CDR3 extends over 15 amino acids.